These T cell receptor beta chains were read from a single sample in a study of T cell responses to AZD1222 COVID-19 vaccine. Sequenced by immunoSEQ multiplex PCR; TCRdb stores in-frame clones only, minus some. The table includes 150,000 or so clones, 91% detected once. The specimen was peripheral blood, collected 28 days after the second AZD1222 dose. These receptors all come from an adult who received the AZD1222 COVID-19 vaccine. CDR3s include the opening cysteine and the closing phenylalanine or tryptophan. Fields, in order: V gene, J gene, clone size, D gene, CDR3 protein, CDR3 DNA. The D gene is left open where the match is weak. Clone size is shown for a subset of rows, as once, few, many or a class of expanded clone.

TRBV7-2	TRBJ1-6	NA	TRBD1	CASTEQGRNNSPLHF	TGTGCCAGCACCGAACAGGGGCGAAATAATTCACCCCTCCACTTT
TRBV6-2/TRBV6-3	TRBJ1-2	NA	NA	CASSYYNRDPNYGYTF	TGTGCCAGCAGTTACTATAACAGGGACCCCAACTATGGCTACACCTTC
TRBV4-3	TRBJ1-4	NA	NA	CASSQVVRGEKLFF	TGCGCCAGCAGCCAAGTCGTCCGGGGTGAAAAACTGTTTTTT
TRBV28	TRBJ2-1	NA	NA	CASRNSASSYNEQFF	TGTGCCAGCAGAAATAGCGCCAGCTCCTACAATGAGCAGTTCTTC
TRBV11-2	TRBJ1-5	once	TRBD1	CASSLGQGPNQPQHF	TGTGCCAGCAGCTTAGGACAGGGGCCCAATCAGCCCCAGCATTTT
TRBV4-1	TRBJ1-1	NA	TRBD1	CASSQESDRVNTEAFF	TGCGCCAGCAGCCAAGAGTCGGACAGGGTGAACACTGAAGCTTTCTTT
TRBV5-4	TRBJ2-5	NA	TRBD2	CASSYRTSTETQYF	TGTGCCAGCAGCTACCGGACTAGTACGGAGACCCAGTACTTC
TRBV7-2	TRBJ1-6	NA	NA	CASSFQNAGGGLHF	TGTGCCAGCAGCTTCCAAAACGCGGGTGGGGGCCTCCACTTT
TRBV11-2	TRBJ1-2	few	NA	CASSLGTVIYGYTF	TGTGCCAGCAGCTTAGGGACAGTCATCTATGGCTACACCTTC
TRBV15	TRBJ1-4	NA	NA	CATSRGGNEKLFF	TGTGCCACCAGCAGGGGCGGAAATGAAAAACTGTTTTTT
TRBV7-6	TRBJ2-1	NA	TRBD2	CARSLKARGLAGGRGYNEQFF	TGTGCCAGGAGCTTAAAGGCTCGTGGACTAGCGGGGGGGCGCGGGTACAATGAGCAGTTCTTC
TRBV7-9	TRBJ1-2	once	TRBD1	CASSLIRAGGHGYTF	TGTGCCAGCAGCTTAATCCGGGCAGGGGGCCATGGCTACACCTTC
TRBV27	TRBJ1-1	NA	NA	CASSLNSLRGSAILRSMNTEAFF	TGTGCCAGCAGTCTCAATAGCCTGAGGGGCTCCGCCATCCTAAGGAGCATGAACACTGAAGCTTTCTTT
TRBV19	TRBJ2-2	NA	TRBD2	CASSTRTSGRPGELFF	TGTGCCAGTAGTACCCGGACTAGCGGGAGGCCCGGGGAGCTGTTTTTT
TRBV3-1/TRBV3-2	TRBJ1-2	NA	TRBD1	CASSQEDRGRDGYTF	TGTGCCAGCAGCCAAGAGGACAGGGGCAGAGACGGCTACACCTTC
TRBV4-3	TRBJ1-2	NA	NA	CASSQELFFYGYTF	TGCGCCAGCAGCCAAGAATTGTTTTTCTATGGCTACACCTTC
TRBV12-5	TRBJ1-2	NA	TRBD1	CASGSGTGARYGYTF	TGTGCTAGTGGTTCTGGGACAGGGGCCCGATATGGCTACACCTTC
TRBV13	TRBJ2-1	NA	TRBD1	CASSFWDRGRNEQFF	TGTGCCAGCAGCTTCTGGGACAGGGGTCGCAATGAGCAGTTCTTC
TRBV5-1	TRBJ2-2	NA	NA	CASSLEGETGELFF	TGCGCCAGCAGCTTGGAAGGGGAAACCGGGGAGCTGTTTTTT
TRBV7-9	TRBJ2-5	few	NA	CASTQGSMPQYF	TGTGCCAGCACCCAGGGTTCTATGCCCCAGTACTTC
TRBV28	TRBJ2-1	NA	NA	CASHKFNPYNEQFF	TGTGCCAGCCATAAATTCAATCCCTACAATGAGCAGTTCTTC
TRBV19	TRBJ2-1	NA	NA	CASSIGRVYNEQFF	TGTGCCAGTAGTATAGGCCGGGTCTACAATGAGCAGTTCTTC
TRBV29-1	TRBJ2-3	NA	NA	CSVEGRKVTDTQYF	TGCAGCGTTGAAGGCAGGAAAGTCACAGATACGCAGTATTTT
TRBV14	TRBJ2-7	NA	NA	CASSQASGQRRSLISYEQYF	TGTGCCAGCAGCCAAGCCTCCGGACAGCGGCGGAGTCTTATCTCCTACGAGCAGTACTTC
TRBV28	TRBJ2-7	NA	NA	CASSIPGLEQYF	TGTGCCAGCAGTATACCGGGTCTGGAGCAGTACTTC
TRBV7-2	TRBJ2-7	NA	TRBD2	CASSLRAGGGEQYF	TGTGCCAGCAGCTTACGGGCGGGGGGAGGCGAGCAGTACTTC
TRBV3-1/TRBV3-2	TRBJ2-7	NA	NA	CASSQAATGMYSEQYF	TGTGCCAGCAGCCAAGCGGCGACCGGGATGTACTCCGAGCAGTACTTC
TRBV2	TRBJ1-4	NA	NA	CASSEFDLINEKLFF	TGTGCCAGCAGTGAATTCGACTTGATTAATGAAAAACTGTTTTTT
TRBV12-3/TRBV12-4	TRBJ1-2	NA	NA	CASSAGGLGGYTF	TGTGCCAGCAGTGCCGGGGGGCTTGGTGGCTACACCTTC
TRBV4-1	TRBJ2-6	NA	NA	CASSEDSSGANVLTF	TGCGCCAGCAGCGAGGACAGTTCTGGGGCCAACGTCCTGACTTTC
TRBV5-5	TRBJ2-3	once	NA	CASRIGGRRADTQYF	TGTGCCAGCAGGATAGGAGGGAGGAGGGCAGATACGCAGTATTTT
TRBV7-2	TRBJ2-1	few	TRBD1	CASSYPDRGLDEQFF	TGTGCCAGCAGCTACCCGGACAGGGGATTGGATGAGCAGTTCTTC
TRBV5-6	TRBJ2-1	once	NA	CASSLAGGHEQFF	TGTGCCAGCAGCTTGGCCGGCGGGCATGAGCAGTTCTTC
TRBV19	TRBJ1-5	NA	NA	CASSIRPSSNQPQHF	TGTGCCAGTAGTATAAGACCCAGTAGCAATCAGCCCCAGCATTTT
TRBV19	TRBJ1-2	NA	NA	CASRPLDSLYGYTF	TGTGCCAGTAGACCACTGGACAGTCTCTATGGCTACACCTTC
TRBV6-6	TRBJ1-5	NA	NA	CASSYFFGPDQPQHF	TGTGCCAGCAGTTACTTTTTTGGGCCTGATCAGCCCCAGCATTTT
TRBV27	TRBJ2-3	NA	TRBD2	CASSFSGRVYTQYF	TGTGCCAGCAGTTTTAGCGGGAGAGTATATACGCAGTATTTT
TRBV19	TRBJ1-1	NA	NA	CASSIGAGSWGTEAFF	TGTGCCAGTAGTATAGGGGCAGGCTCCTGGGGAACTGAAGCTTTCTTT
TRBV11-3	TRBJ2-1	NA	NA	CASSLSSNNEQFF	TGTGCCAGCAGCTTATCTAGTAACAATGAGCAGTTCTTC
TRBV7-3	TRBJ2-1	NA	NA	CASSTGLGRSQGNEQFF	TGTGCCAGCAGTACGGGGTTAGGCCGAAGTCAGGGCAATGAGCAGTTCTTC
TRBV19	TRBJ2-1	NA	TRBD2	CASSIGFRASGYNEQFF	TGTGCCAGTAGTATAGGATTTAGGGCTAGCGGGTACAATGAGCAGTTCTTC
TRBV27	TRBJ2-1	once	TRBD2	CASRTGLAGVDEQFF	TGTGCCAGCAGAACTGGACTAGCGGGAGTTGATGAGCAGTTCTTC
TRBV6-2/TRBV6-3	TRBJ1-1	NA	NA	CASSSLPGARENTEAFF	TGTGCCAGCAGTTCCCTTCCGGGGGCGCGGGAGAACACTGAAGCTTTCTTT
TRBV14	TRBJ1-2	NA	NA	CASSQVAASGSGYTF	TGTGCCAGCAGCCAAGTCGCAGCCTCTGGGAGTGGCTACACCTTC
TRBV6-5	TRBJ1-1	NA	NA	CASKRPGKNTEAFF	TGTGCCAGCAAACGACCCGGGAAGAACACTGAAGCTTTCTTT
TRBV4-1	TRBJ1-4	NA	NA	CASSQPQEKLFF	TGCGCCAGCAGCCAACCCCAGGAGAAACTGTTTTTT
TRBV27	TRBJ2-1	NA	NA	CASSPRPLNGYNEQFF	TGTGCCAGCAGTCCCCGGCCCCTCAATGGTTACAATGAGCAGTTCTTC
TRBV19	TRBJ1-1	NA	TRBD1	CASRRDRGVNTEAFF	TGTGCCAGTAGAAGGGACAGGGGTGTGAACACTGAAGCTTTCTTT
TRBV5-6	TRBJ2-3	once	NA	CASSSLAAYSTDTQYF	TGTGCCAGCAGCTCTCTTGCGGCCTATAGCACAGATACGCAGTATTTT
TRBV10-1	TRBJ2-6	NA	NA	CASSELRKSSGANVLTF	TGCGCCAGCAGTGAGCTACGGAAGAGCTCTGGGGCCAACGTCCTGACTTTC
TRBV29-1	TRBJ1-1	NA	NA	CSVIGAYTEAFF	TGCAGCGTTATTGGGGCGTACACTGAAGCTTTCTTT
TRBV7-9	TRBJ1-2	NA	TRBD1	CASSTGQGNYGYTF	TGTGCCAGCAGCACGGGACAGGGAAACTATGGCTACACCTTC
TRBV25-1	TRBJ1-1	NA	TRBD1	CASKDRGGTEAFF	TGTGCCAGCAAGGACAGGGGGGGAACTGAAGCTTTCTTT
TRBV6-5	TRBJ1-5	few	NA	CASSYSPEANQPQHF	TGTGCCAGCAGTTACTCGCCAGAGGCTAATCAGCCCCAGCATTTT
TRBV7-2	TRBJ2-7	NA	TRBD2	CASSFNLAGAPYEQYF	TGTGCCAGCAGCTTTAATCTAGCGGGGGCCCCCTACGAGCAGTACTTC
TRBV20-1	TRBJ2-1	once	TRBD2	CSASRAGGDNEQFF	TGCAGTGCTAGTCGTGCGGGGGGAGACAATGAGCAGTTCTTC
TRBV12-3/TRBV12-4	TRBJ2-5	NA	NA	CASSLTAETQYF	TGTGCCAGCAGTTTGACAGCAGAGACCCAGTACTTC